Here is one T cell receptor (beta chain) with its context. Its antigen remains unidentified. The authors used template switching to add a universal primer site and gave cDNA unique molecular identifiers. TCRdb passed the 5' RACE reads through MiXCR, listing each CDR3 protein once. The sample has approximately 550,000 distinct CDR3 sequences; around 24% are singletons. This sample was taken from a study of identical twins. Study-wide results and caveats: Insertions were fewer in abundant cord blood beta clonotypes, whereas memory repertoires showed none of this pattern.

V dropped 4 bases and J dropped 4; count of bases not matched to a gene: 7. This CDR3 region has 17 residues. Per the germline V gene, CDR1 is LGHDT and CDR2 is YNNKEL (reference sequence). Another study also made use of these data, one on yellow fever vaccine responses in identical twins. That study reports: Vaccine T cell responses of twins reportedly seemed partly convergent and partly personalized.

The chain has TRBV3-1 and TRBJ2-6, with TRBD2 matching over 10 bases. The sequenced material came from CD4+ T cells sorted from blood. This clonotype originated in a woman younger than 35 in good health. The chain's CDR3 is CASSLRTSGQGANVLTF. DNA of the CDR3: TGTGCCAGCAGCCTCCGGACTAGCGGACAAGGGGCCAACGTCCTGACTTTC. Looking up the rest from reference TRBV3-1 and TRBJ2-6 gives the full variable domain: DTAVSQTPKYLVTQMGNDKSIKCEQNLGHDTMYWYKQDSKKFLKIMFSYNNKELIINETVPNRFSPKSPDKAHLNLHINSLELGDSAVYFCASSLRTSGQGANVLTFGAGSRLTVL.